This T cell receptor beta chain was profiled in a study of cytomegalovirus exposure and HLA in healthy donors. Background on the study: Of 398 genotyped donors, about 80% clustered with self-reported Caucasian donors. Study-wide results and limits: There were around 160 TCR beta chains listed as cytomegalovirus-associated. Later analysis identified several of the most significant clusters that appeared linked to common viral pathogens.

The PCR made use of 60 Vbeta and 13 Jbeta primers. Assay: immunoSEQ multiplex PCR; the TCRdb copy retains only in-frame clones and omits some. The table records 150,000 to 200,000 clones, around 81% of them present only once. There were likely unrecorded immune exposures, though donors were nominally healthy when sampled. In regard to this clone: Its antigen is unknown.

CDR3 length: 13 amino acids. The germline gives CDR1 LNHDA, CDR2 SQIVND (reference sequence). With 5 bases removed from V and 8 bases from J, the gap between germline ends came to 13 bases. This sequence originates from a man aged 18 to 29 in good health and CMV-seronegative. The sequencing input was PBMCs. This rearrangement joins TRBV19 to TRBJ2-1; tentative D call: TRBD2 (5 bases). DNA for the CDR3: TGTGCCAGTAGTTCTGCGGCTAGCCATGAGCAGTTCTTC. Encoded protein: CASSSAASHEQFF.